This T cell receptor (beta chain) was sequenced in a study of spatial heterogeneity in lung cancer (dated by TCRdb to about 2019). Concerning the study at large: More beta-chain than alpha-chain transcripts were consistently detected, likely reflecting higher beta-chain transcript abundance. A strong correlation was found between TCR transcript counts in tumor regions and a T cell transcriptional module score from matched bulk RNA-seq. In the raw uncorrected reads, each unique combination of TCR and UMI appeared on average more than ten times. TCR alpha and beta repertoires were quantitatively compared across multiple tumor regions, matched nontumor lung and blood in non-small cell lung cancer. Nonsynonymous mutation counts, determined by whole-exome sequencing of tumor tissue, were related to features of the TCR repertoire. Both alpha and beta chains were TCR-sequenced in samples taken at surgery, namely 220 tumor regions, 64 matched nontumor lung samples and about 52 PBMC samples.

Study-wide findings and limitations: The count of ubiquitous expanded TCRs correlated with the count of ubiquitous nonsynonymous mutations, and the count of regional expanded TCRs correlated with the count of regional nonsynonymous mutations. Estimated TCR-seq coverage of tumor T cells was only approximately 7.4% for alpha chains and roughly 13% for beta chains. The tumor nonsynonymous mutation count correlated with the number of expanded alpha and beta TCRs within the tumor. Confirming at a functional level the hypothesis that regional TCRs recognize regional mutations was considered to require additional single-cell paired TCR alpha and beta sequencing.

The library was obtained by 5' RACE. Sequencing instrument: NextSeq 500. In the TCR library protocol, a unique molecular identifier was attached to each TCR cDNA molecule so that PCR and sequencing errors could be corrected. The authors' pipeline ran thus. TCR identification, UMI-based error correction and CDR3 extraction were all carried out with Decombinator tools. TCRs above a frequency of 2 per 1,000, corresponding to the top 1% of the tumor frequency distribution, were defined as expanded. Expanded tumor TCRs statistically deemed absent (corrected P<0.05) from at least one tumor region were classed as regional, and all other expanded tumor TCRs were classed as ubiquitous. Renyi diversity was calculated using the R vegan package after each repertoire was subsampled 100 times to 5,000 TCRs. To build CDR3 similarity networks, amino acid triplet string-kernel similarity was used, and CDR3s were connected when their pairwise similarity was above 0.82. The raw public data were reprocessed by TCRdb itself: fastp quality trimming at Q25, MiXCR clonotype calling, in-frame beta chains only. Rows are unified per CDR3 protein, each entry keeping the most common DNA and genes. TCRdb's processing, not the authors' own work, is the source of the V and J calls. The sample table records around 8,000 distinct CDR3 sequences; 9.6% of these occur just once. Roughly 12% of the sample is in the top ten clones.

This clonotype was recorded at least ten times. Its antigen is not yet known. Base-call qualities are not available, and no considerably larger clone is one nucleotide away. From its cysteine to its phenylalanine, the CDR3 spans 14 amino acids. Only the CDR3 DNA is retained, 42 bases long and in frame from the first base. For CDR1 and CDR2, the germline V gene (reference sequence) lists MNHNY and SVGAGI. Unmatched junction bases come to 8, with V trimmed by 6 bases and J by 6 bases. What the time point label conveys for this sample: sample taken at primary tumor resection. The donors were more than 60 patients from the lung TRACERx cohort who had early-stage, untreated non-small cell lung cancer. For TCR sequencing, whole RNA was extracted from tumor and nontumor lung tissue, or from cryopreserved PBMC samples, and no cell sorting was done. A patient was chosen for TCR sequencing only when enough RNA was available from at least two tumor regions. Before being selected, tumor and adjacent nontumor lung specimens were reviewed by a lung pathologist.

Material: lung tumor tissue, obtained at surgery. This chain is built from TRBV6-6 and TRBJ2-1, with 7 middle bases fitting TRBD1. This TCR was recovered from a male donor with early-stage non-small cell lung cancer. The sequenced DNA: TGTGCCAGCAGCCGGAGACAGGGTCTCAATGAGCAGTTCTTC. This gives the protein CASSRRQGLNEQFF.